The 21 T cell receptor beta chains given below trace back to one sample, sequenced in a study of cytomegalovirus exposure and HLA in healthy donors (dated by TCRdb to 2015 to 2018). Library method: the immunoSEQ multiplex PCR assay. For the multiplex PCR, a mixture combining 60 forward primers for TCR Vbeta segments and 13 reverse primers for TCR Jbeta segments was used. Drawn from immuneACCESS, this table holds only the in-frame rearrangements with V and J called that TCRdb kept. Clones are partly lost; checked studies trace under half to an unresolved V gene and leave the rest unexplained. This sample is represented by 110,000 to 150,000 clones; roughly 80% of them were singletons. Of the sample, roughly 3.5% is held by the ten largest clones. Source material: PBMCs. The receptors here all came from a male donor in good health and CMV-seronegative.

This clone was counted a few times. The CDR3 loop is CASSFGGLETQYF. The CDR3 bases are TGTGCCAGCAGCTTTGGAGGACTAGAGACCCAGTACTTC. V is TRBV11-2 and J is TRBJ2-5; tentatively, D is TRBD2 (5 bases). Germline loops: CDR1 SGHAT, CDR2 FQNNGV. Trimming stripped 3 bases from V and 4 bases from J, with 9 bases between. This CDR3 is 13 amino acids long.

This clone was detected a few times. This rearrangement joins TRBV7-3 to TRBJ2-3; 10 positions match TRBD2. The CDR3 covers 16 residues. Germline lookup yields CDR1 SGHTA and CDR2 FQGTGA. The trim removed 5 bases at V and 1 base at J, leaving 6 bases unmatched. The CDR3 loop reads CASSLASGSGTDTQYF. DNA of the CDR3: TGTGCCAGCAGCCTGGCTAGCGGGAGCGGCACAGATACGCAGTATTTT.

This CDR3 reads CASSIPDWEETQYF. In DNA form, the CDR3 reads TGTGCCAGCAGCATCCCGGACTGGGAAGAGACCCAGTACTTC. The rearrangement links TRBV11-2 to TRBJ2-5; weak D call: TRBD2 (5 bases). Germline V gene data show CDR1 as SGHAT and CDR2 as FQNNGV. There are 14 residues in the CDR3. V was cut by 5 bases and J by 3 bases, with 13 bases left in between.

The CDR3 spells CASSMGTVENEQYF. Written as DNA, the CDR3 is TGTGCCAGCAGTATGGGGACAGTCGAAAACGAGCAGTACTTC. The genes are TRBV28 and TRBJ2-7, with 7 bases matching TRBD1. Trimming at V came to 5 bases and at J to 5 bases, leaving 9 bases not matched to a gene. Germline V lookup: CDR1 MDHEN, CDR2 SYDVKM. The CDR3 loop spans 14 amino acids.

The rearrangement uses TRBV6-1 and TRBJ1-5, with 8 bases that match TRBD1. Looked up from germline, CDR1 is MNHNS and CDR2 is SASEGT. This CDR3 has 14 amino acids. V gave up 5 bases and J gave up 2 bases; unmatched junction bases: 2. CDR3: CASSQTGGNQPQHF. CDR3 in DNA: TGTGCCAGCAGTCAGACAGGGGGCAATCAGCCCCAGCATTTT.

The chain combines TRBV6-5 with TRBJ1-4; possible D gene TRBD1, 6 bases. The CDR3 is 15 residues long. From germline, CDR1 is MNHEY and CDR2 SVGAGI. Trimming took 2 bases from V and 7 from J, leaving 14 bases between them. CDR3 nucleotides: TGTGCCAGCAGTTACCAGGGGCGAGGAGGTGAAAAACTGTTTTTT. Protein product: CASSYQGRGGEKLFF.

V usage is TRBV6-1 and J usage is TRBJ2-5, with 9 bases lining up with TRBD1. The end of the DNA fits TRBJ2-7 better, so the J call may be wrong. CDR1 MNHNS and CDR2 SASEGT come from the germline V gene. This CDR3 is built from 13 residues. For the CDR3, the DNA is TGTGCCAGCATAGGGACAGGGCATTACGAGCAGTACTTC. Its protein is CASIGTGHYEQYF.

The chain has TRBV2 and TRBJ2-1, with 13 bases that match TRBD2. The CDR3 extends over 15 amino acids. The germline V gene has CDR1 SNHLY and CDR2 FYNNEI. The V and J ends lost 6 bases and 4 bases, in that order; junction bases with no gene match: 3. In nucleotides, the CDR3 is TGTGCCAGCAGACCGGGACTAGCGGGATACAATGAGCAGTTCTTC. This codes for CASRPGLAGYNEQFF.

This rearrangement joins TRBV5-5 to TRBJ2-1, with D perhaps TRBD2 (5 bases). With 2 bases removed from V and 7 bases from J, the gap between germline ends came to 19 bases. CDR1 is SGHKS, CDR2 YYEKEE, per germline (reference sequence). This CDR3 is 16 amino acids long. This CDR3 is CASSLIGQARGNEQFF. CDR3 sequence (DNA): TGTGCCAGCAGCTTAATTGGCCAAGCCCGGGGAAATGAGCAGTTCTTC.

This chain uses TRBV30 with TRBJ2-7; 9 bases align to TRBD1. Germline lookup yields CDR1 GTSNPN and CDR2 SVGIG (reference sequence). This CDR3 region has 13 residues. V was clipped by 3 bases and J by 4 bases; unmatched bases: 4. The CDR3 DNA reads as TGTGCCTGGAGCGGGACAGGGAGGTACGAGCAGTACTTC. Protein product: CAWSGTGRYEQYF.

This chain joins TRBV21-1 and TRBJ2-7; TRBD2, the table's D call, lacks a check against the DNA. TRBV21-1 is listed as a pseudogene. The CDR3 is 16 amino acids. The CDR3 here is CASKEPSRGSTYEQYF. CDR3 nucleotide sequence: TGTGCCAGCAAGGAGCCGAGCCGGGGGTCGACCTACGAGCAGTACTTC.

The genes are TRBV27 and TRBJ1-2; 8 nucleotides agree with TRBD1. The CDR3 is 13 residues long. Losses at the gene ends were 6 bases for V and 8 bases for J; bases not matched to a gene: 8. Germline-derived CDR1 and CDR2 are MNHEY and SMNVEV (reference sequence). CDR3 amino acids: CASRATGVNGYTF. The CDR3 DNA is TGTGCCAGCAGAGCGACAGGGGTTAACGGCTACACCTTC.

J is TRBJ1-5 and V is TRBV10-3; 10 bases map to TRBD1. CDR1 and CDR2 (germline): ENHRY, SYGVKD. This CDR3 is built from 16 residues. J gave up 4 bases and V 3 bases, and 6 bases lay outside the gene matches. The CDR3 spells CAISDRDRGQNQPQHF. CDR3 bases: TGTGCCATCAGTGACAGGGACAGGGGACAAAATCAGCCCCAGCATTTT.

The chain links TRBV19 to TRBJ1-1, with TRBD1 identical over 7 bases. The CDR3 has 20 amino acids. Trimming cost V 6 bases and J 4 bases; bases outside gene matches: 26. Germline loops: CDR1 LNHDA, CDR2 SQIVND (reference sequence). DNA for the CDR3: TGTGCCAGTAGAACGGGACAGTCTCGGAGCTCCGAAGTTTCGAGCACTGAAGCTTTCTTT. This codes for CASRTGQSRSSEVSSTEAFF.

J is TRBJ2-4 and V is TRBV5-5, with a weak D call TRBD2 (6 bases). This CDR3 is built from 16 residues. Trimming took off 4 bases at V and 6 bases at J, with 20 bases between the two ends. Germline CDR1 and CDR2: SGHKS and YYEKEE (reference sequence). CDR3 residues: CASSPGRLEGGNIQYF. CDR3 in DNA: TGTGCCAGCAGCCCAGGACGGCTGGAGGGCGGAAACATTCAGTACTTC.

The chain's CDR3 is CASSLTPTSTDTQYF. In DNA, the CDR3 is TGTGCCAGCAGCTTAACCCCGACTAGCACAGATACGCAGTATTTT. The genes are TRBV7-3 and TRBJ2-3; D unresolved. The CDR3 spans 15 residues. Germline values: CDR1 SGHTA, CDR2 FQGTGA. V gave up 0 bases and J gave up 0 bases, with 7 bases separating them.

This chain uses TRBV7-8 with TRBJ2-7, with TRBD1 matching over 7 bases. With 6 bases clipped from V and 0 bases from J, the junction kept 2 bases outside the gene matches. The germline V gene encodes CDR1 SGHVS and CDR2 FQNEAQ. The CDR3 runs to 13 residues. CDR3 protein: CASRAGGSYEQYF. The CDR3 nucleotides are TGTGCCAGCAGGGCAGGGGGCTCCTACGAGCAGTACTTC.

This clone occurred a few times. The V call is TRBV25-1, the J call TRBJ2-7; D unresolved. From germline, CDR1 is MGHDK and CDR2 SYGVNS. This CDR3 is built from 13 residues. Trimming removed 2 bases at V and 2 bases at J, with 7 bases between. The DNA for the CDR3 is TGTGCCAGCAGTGAACTAGGTCCCTACGAGCAGTACTTC. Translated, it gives CASSELGPYEQYF.

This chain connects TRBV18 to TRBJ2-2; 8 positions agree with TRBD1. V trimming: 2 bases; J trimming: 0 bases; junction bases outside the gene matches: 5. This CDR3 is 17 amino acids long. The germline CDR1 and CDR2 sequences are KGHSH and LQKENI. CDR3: CASSPTRTGPNTGELFF. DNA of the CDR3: TGTGCCAGCTCACCAACTCGGACAGGGCCGAACACCGGGGAGCTGTTTTTT.

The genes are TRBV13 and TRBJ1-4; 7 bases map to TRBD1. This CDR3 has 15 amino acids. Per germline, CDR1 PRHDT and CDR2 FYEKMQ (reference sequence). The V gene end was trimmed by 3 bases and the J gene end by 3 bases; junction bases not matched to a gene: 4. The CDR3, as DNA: TGTGCCAGCAGCTTTAGGGGGCGCGCTAATGAAAAACTGTTTTTT. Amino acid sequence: CASSFRGRANEKLFF.

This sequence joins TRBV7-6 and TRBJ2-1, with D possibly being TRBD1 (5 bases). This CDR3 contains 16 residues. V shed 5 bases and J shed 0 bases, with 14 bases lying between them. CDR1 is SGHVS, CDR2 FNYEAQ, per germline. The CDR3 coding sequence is TGTGCCAGCAGCCAAGGGGATGGTGACTCCTACAATGAGCAGTTCTTC. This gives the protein CASSQGDGDSYNEQFF.